The entry below gives a single TCR beta chain sequence along with its context. Antigen: not known. This sample was included in a study of beta chain features in type 1 diabetes. Background on the study: The study found patients and healthy donors alike in age, gender and cell yields. Findings of the study overall: There was a moderate but significant shortening of TCRB CDR3s in all four CD4+ subsets of Type 1 diabetes patients. More deletions and fewer insertions at VDJ junctions were seen in type 1 diabetes patients. Naive, central memory and Treg TCRB repertoires appeared more alike in patients than in healthy donors.

V lost 7 bases and J lost 4; bases outside the gene matches: 9. The CDR3 covers 13 residues. Germline loops: CDR1 GTSNPN, CDR2 SVGIG (reference sequence). Sequencing targeted expressed TCRB transcripts, as all isolated RNA had been reverse transcribed. Average reads per stem cell-like memory T cell sample were around 1 million. The assay was immunoSEQ multiplex PCR, and TCRdb's table has in-frame clones only and misses some. The table records 40,000 to 60,000 clones, under 75% of them present only once. Sequences were obtained from stem cell memory CD4+ T cells from blood. The V gene is TRBV30, the J gene TRBJ1-1, with 7 bases aligning to TRBD1. The receptor's source is a woman aged 30 to 39 with type 1 diabetes. The CDR3 here is CALDRRFSTEAFF. DNA for the CDR3: TGTGCCTTGGACAGGAGGTTCTCCACTGAAGCTTTCTTT.